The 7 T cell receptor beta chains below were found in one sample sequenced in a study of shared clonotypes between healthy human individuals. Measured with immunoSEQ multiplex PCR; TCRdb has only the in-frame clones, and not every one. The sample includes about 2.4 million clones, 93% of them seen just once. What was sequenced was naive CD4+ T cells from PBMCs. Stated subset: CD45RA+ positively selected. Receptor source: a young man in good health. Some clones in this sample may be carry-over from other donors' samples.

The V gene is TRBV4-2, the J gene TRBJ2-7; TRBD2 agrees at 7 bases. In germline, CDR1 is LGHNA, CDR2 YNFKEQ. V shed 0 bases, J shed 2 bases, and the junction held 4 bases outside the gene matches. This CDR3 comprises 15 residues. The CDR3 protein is CASSQDTSATYEQYF. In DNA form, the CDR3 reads TGTGCCAGCAGCCAAGACACTAGCGCAACCTACGAGCAGTACTTC.

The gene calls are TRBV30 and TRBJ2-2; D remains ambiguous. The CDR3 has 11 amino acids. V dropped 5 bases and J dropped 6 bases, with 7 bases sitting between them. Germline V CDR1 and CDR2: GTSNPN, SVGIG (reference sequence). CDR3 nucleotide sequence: TGTGCCTGGGGCGAGGCCGGGGAGCTGTTTTTT. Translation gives CAWGEAGELFF.

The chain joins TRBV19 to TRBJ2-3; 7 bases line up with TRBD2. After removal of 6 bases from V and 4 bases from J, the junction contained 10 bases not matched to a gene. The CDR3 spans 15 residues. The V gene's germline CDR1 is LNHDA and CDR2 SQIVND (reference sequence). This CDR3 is CASSMGGSAPDTQYF. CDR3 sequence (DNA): TGTGCCAGTAGCATGGGGGGGAGCGCCCCAGATACGCAGTATTTT.

The CDR3 region has the DNA TGCGCCAGCAGCTTAGCGGGGGAGCAGTACTTC. Protein sequence: CASSLAGEQYF. The V and J genes are TRBV4-1 and TRBJ2-5; TRBD2 matches at 9 bases. CDR3 length equals 11 residues. The J segment lost 11 bases and the V segment lost 5 bases, leaving 3 bases of the junction unmatched. The germline V gene has CDR1 MGHRA and CDR2 YSYEKL.

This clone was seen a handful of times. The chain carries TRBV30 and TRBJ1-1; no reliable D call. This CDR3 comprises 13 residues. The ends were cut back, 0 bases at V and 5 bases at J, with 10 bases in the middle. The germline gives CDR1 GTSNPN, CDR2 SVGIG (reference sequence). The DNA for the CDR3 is TGTGCCTGGAGTGTAGACGGTGGTACTGAAGCTTTCTTT. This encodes CAWSVDGGTEAFF. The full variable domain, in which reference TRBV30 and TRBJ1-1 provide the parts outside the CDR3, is SQTIHQWPATLVQPVGSPLSLECTVEGTSNPNLYWYRQAAGRGLQLLFYSVGIGQISSEVPQNLSASRPQDRQFILSSKKLLLSDSGFYLCAWSVDGGTEAFFGQGTRLTVV.

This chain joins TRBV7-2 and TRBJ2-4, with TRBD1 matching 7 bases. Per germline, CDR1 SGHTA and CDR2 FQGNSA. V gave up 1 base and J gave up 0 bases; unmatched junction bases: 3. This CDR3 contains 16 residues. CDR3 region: CASSLGQGEAKNIQYF. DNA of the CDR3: TGTGCCAGCAGCTTAGGACAGGGAGAAGCCAAAAACATTCAGTACTTC.

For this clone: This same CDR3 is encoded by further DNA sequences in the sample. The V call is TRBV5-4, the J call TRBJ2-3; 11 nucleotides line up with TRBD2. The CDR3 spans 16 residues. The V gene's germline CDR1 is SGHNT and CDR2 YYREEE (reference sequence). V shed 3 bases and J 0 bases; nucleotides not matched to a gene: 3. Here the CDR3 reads CASSYGTSGSTDTQYF. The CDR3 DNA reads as TGTGCCAGCAGCTATGGGACTAGCGGAAGCACAGATACGCAGTATTTT.